Listed below are T cell receptor beta chains from one sample, sequenced in a study of breast tumors, draining lymph nodes, adjacent tissues. TCRdb recomputed calls from the multiplex PCR reads with MiXCR, one row per CDR3 protein. The data contain under 150,000 distinct CDR3 sequences, less than 25% of them singletons. What was sequenced was axillary lymph node tissue. The receptors were gathered from a female donor with breast cancer. Some clones in this sample may be carry-over from other donors' samples. CDR3s include the opening cysteine and the closing phenylalanine or tryptophan. The D gene is left open where the match is weak. The listing skips clone size in some rows; elsewhere it reads once, few, many or a size class.

clone_size,d_call,v_call,j_call,cdr3_aa,cdr3_nt
many,-,TRBV2,TRBJ2-7,CASSWGLRFLEQYF,TGTGCCAGCAGTTGGGGGCTTAGGTTCCTCGAGCAGTACTTC
many,-,TRBV3-1,TRBJ1-2,CASSQATAYGYTF,TGTGCCAGCAGCCAGGCGACGGCCTATGGCTACACCTTC
many,-,TRBV6-5,TRBJ2-7,CASNEAGSPYEQYF,TGTGCCAGCAACGAAGCGGGTTCTCCCTACGAGCAGTACTTC
many,TRBD1,TRBV7-9,TRBJ2-5,CASSFWDRAEETQYF,TGTGCCAGCAGCTTTTGGGACAGGGCCGAAGAGACCCAGTACTTC
many,TRBD1,TRBV11-1,TRBJ2-7,CASSPGQGAEWAPTYEQYF,TGTGCCAGCAGCCCCGGACAGGGGGCTGAGTGGGCCCCCACCTACGAGCAGTACTTC
-,-,TRBV10-1,TRBJ2-7,CASPRGGGSYEQYF,TGCGCCAGCCCCAGGGGGGGGGGATCCTACGAGCAGTACTTC
many,-,TRBV2,TRBJ2-1,CASRPSLDTYNEQFF,TGTGCCAGCAGACCTTCACTGGACACCTACAATGAGCAGTTCTTC
many,-,TRBV20-1,TRBJ2-7,CSARIPGAMGREQYF,TGCAGTGCTAGAATCCCCGGGGCTATGGGGCGCGAGCAGTACTTC
many,TRBD1,TRBV5-1,TRBJ2-7,CASSLGQAYSYEQYF,TGCGCCAGCAGCTTAGGACAGGCTTACTCCTACGAGCAGTACTTC
-,-,TRBV6-2/TRBV6-3,TRBJ2-1,CASSYGGGNHNEQFF,TGTGCCAGCAGTTACGGGGGAGGCAACCACAATGAGCAGTTCTTC
few,-,TRBV28,TRBJ1-2,CASTRRIYGYTF,TGTGCCAGCACCCGTCGGATCTATGGCTACACCTTC
many,TRBD2,TRBV19,TRBJ2-5,CASSKGTSGDLTQYF,TGTGCCAGTAGTAAAGGGACTAGCGGGGACTTGACCCAGTACTTC
many,-,TRBV5-1,TRBJ2-1,CASSLIGIEQFF,TGCGCCAGCAGCTTGATAGGGATCGAGCAGTTCTTC
many,-,TRBV4-2,TRBJ1-2,CASSQQGSFGGYTF,TGTGCCAGCAGCCAACAGGGGAGCTTCGGTGGCTACACCTTC
many,-,TRBV12-3/TRBV12-4,TRBJ2-7,CASTPEAASYEQYF,TGTGCCAGCACCCCCGAAGCGGCCTCCTACGAGCAGTACTTC
many,TRBD2,TRBV20-1,TRBJ2-7,CSASDRLAVYEQYF,TGCAGTGCTAGTGATCGACTAGCTGTCTACGAGCAGTACTTC